Following are 6 T cell receptor beta chains from one sample sequenced in a study of T cell responses to AZD1222 COVID-19 vaccine. Repertoires were generated with immunoSEQ multiplex PCR, while TCRdb's copy carries only in-frame clones and drops some. Of 200,000 or so clones in the sample, about 93% were seen once. The material sequenced was peripheral blood, taken on day 0 of MenACWY control vaccination. Receptor source: an adult in good health.

This sequence joins TRBV3-1 (or the pseudogene TRBV3-2) and TRBJ1-1; D is ambiguous. Germline V gives CDR1 LGHDT, CDR2 YNNKEL (reference sequence). The V end lost 4 bases, the J end lost 8 bases, and 14 bases lay between the germline ends. This CDR3 region has 13 residues. The CDR3 reads CASSLTMGGEAFF. For the CDR3, the DNA is TGTGCCAGCAGCCTAACAATGGGAGGGGAAGCTTTCTTT.

The genes are TRBV10-3 and TRBJ2-1; tentatively, D is TRBD1 or TRBD2 (6 bases each). Trimming cost V 3 bases and J 4 bases, with 13 bases left between them. The germline gives CDR1 ENHRY, CDR2 SYGVKD. This CDR3 contains 15 residues. CDR3 bases: TGTGCCATCAGTGAATCGGGGGCGTTTTACAATGAGCAGTTCTTC. Translated, it gives CAISESGAFYNEQFF.

In its sample, this clone was seen once. This chain joins TRBV7-9 and TRBJ1-5; TRBD1 is a possible D gene (5 bases). With 4 bases removed from V and 1 base from J, the gap between germline ends came to 8 bases. Looked up from germline, CDR1 is SEHNR and CDR2 is FQNEAQ (reference sequence). The CDR3 contains 14 residues. The DNA for the CDR3 is TGTGCCAGCAGCTCCCACAGGAGCAATCAGCCCCAGCATTTT. Amino acid sequence: CASSSHRSNQPQHF.

This chain uses TRBV20-1 with TRBJ1-4, with a possible D match to TRBD1 (5 bases). The V gene lost 3 bases and the J gene lost 12 bases, with 8 bases spanning the gap. CDR1 and CDR2 from the germline V gene are DFQATT and SNEGSKA (reference sequence). The CDR3 loop spans 10 amino acids. CDR3 nucleotide sequence: TGCAGTGCTAGCCGGGACCAACTGTTTTTT. This translates into CSASRDQLFF.

This chain connects TRBV30 to TRBJ2-2; D is unclear. CDR3 length: 15 residues. Trimming removed 3 bases from V and 2 bases from J, with 13 bases in between. Per germline, CDR1 GTSNPN and CDR2 SVGIG (reference sequence). In nucleotides, the CDR3 is TGTGCCTGGAGAGTGTCCGGGCTTAACACCGGGGAGCTGTTTTTT. It codes for CAWRVSGLNTGELFF.

V and J are TRBV19 and TRBJ1-6; TRBD1 agrees at 12 bases. Germline V CDR1 and CDR2: LNHDA, SQIVND (reference sequence). V was clipped by 1 base and J by 7 bases; unmatched bases: 11. CDR3 length: 19 residues. In DNA form, the CDR3 reads TGTGCCAGTAGTATAGTCCTCCGGGACAGGGGGCACAGGAATTCACCCCTCCACTTT. It translates to CASSIVLRDRGHRNSPLHF.